What follows describes a single TCR beta chain. The antigen is unknown. This sample is part of a study of a mutant IDH1 vaccine in newly diagnosed glioma. The CDR3 has 15 amino acids. Germline V gene data show CDR1 as LGHNT and CDR2 as FRNRAP. V lost 6 bases, J lost 4 bases, and 5 bases stayed unmatched. Measured with immunoSEQ multiplex PCR; TCRdb has only the in-frame clones, and not every one. The table records roughly 86,000 clones, around 92% of them present only once. This sample's time point: week 47, end of study. Vaccination used 300 ug of mutant IDH1 20-mer peptide per dose, with topical imiquimod.

This material consisted of PBMCs, taken from a glioma patient whose treatment included an IDH1 peptide vaccine. This TCR was sampled from a woman aged 45-65 years with glioma. The genes are TRBV12-5 and TRBJ2-3, with 12 bases that match TRBD1. In nucleotides, the CDR3 is TGTGCTAGTGGCAACGGGGACAGGGGGCCAGATACGCAGTATTTT. It codes for CASGNGDRGPDTQYF. Using reference TRBV12-5 and TRBJ2-3 for the parts outside the CDR3, the full variable domain is DARVTQTPRHKVTEMGQEVTMRCQPILGHNTVFWYRQTMMQGLELLAYFRNRAPLDDSGMPKDRFSAEMPDATLATLKIQPSEPRDSAVYFCASGNGDRGPDTQYFGPGTRLTVL.